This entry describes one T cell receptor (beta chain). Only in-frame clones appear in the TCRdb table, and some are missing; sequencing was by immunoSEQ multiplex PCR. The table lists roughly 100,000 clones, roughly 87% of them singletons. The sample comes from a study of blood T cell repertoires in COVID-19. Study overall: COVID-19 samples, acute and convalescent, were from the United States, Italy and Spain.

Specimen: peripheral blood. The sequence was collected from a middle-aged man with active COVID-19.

The CDR3 nucleotides are TGTGCCAGCAGCCCGGGTGGCGGAGTTGTATTGAACACTGAAGCTTTCTTT. Amino acid sequence: CASSPGGGVVLNTEAFF. This chain uses TRBV5-6 with TRBJ1-1; D gene unclear. With 4 bases removed from V and 0 bases from J, the gap between germline ends came to 19 bases. Germline values: CDR1 SGHDT, CDR2 YYEEEE. The CDR3 totals 17 residues.